This T cell receptor (beta chain) was found in a study of blood T cell repertoires in COVID-19. CDR3 length equals 14 residues. The V gene's germline CDR1 is LGHDT and CDR2 YNNKEL (reference sequence). V lost 4 bases and J lost 12, with 19 bases in between. The method was immunoSEQ multiplex PCR; TCRdb's version includes in-frame clones alone and lacks a portion of them. The data hold 90,000 or so clones, with about 89% observed a single time. The sequencing input was peripheral blood. This clonotype was sampled from a human donor with active COVID-19. The donor label of this sample is uncertain. The chain joins TRBV3-1 (or the pseudogene TRBV3-2) to TRBJ2-1; possible D gene TRBD1, 7 bases. The chain's CDR3 is CASSRAEGAYVQFF. DNA of the CDR3: TGTGCCAGCAGCCGCGCGGAGGGGGCATATGTGCAGTTCTTC.